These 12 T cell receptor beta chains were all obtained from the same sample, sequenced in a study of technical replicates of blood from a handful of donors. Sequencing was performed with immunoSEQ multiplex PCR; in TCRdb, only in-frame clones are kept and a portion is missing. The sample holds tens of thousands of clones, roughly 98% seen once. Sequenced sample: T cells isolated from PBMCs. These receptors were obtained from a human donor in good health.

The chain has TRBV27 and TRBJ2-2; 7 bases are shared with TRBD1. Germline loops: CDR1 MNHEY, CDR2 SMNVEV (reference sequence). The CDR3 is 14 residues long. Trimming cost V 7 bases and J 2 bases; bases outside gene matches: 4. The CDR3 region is CASNNRGNTGELFF. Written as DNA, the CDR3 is TGTGCCAGCAACAACAGGGGAAACACCGGGGAGCTGTTTTTT.

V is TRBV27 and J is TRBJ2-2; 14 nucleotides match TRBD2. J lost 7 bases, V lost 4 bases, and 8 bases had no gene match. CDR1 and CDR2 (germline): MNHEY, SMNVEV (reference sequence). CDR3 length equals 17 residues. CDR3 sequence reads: CASSSPGTSGSVGELFF. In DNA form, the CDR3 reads TGTGCCAGCAGTTCACCCGGGACTAGCGGGAGCGTCGGGGAGCTGTTTTTT.

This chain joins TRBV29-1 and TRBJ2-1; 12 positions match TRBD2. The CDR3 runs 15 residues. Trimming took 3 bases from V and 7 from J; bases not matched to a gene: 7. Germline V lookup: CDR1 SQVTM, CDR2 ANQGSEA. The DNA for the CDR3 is TGCAGCGTTGATCGACTAGCGGGAGCGGGAAATGAGCAGTTCTTC. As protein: CSVDRLAGAGNEQFF.

The CDR3 region is CASRGLGRDSTYEQYF. The CDR3 bases are TGTGCCAGCAGGGGGTTAGGGCGGGACAGCACCTACGAGCAGTACTTC. V usage is TRBV2 and J usage is TRBJ2-7, with D possibly TRBD1 on 7 matching bases. The V gene's germline CDR1 is SNHLY and CDR2 FYNNEI. Trimming stripped 6 bases from V and 2 bases from J, with 20 bases between. The CDR3 runs to 16 residues.

DNA for the CDR3: TGTGCCAGCAGCCAAGCCTGGGTTAGGACTACTAACAATGAGCAGTTCTTC. Protein: CASSQAWVRTTNNEQFF. The chain carries TRBV4-2 and TRBJ2-1, with D maybe TRBD2 (6 bases). This CDR3 has 17 amino acids. The germline gives CDR1 LGHNA, CDR2 YNFKEQ. Trimming left V 1 base short and J 5 bases short, with 18 bases between.

DNA of the CDR3: TGTGCCAGCAGCCCTTATAAGAACACTGAAGCTTTCTTT. Its protein is CASSPYKNTEAFF. V gene TRBV11-3 combines with J gene TRBJ1-1; D not certain. The germline gives CDR1 SGHNT, CDR2 YENEEA. Between the trimmed V and J ends, which lost 5 bases and 1 base, there was a span of 8 bases. This CDR3 has 13 amino acids.

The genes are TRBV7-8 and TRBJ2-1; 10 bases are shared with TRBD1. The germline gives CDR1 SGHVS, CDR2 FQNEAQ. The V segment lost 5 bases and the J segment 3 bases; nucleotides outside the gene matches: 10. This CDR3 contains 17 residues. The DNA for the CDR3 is TGTGCCAGCAGCGGACGAACCGGGACAGGGGACTACAATGAGCAGTTCTTC. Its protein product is CASSGRTGTGDYNEQFF.

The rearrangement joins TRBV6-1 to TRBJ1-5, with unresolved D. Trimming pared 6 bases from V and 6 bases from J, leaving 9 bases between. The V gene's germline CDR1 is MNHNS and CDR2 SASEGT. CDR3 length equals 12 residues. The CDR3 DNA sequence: TGTGCCAGCAGGTTAATGGCTCAGCCCCAGCATTTT. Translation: CASRLMAQPQHF.

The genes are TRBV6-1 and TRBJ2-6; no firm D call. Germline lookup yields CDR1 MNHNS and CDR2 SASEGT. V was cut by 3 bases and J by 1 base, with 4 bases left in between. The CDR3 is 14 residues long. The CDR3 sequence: CASSDRSGANVLTF. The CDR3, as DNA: TGTGCCAGCAGTGATCGGTCTGGGGCCAACGTCCTGACTTTC.

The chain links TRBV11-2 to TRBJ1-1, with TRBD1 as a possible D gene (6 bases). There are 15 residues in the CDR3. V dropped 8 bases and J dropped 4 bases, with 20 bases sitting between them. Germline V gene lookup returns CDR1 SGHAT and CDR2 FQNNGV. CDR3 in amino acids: CASRKSGDGSTEAFF. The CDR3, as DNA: TGTGCCAGCCGTAAGTCAGGGGATGGTAGCACTGAAGCTTTCTTT.

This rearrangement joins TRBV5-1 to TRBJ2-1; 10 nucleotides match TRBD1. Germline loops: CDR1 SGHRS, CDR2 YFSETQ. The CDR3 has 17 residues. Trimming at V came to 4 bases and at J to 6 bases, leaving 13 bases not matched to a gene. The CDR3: CASSPTKTGGFVNEQFF. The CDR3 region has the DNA TGCGCCAGCAGCCCAACAAAGACAGGGGGCTTCGTCAATGAGCAGTTCTTC.

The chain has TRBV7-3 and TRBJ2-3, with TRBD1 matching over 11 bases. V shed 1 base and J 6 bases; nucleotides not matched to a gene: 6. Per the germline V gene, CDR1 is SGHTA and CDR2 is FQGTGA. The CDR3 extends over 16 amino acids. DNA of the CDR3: TGTGCCAGCAGCTTAATCTCAGGGACAGGGGGGGATACGCAGTATTTT. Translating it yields CASSLISGTGGDTQYF.